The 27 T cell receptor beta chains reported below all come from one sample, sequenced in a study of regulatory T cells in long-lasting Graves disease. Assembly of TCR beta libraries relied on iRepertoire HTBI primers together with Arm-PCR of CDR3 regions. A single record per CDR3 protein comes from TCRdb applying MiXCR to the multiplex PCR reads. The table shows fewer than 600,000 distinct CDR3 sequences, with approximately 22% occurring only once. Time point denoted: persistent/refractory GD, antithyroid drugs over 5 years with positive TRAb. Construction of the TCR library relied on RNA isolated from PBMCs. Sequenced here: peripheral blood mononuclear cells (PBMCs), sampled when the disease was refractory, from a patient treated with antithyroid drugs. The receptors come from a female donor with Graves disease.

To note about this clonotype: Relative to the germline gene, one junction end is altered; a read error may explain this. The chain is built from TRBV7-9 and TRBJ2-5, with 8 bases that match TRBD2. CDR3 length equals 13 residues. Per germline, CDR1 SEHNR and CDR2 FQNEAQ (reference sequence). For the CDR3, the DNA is TGCGCCAGCAGGTCTAGCGGGCAAGAGACCCAGTACTTC. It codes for CASRSSGQETQYF.

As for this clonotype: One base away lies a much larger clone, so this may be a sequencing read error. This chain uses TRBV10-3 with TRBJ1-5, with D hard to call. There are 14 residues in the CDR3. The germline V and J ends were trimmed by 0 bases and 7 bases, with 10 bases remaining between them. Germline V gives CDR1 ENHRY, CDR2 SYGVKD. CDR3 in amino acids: CAISESKLRQPQHF. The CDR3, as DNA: TGTGCCATCAGTGAGTCGAAACTAAGGCAGCCCCAGCATTTT.

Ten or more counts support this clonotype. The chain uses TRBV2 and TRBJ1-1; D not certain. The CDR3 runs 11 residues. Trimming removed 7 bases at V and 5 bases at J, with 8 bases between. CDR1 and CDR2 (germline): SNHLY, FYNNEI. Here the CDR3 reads CASKGVTEAFF. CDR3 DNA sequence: TGTGCCAGCAAAGGAGTTACTGAAGCTTTCTTT.

The CDR3 DNA follows: TGTGCCAGCAGCTTAGGAGCGGGAGGCCCTTCTGATGAGCAGTTCTTC. It codes for CASSLGAGGPSDEQFF. The rearrangement uses TRBV7-2 and TRBJ2-1; 9 bases fit TRBD2. V dropped 1 base and J dropped 8; count of bases not matched to a gene: 9. Germline V CDR1 and CDR2: SGHTA, FQGNSA. There are 16 residues in the CDR3.

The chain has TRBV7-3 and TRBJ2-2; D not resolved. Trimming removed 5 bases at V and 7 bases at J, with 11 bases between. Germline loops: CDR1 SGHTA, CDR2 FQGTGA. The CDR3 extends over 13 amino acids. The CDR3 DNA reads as TGTGCCAGCAGCCCCCCTCCCGGCGGGGAGCTGTTTTTT. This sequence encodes CASSPPPGGELFF. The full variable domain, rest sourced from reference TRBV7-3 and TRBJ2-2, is GAGVSQTPSNKVTEKGKYVELRCDPISGHTALYWYRQSLGQGPEFLIYFQGTGAADDSGLPNDRFFAVRPEGSVSTLKIQRTERGDSAVYLCASSPPPGGELFFGEGSRLTVL.

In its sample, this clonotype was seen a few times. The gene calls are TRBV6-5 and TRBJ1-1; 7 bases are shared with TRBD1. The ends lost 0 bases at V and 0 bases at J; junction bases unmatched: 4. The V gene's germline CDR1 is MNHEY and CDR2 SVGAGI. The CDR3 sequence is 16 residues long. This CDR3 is CASSYSRGVMNTEAFF. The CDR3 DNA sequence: TGTGCCAGCAGTTACTCCAGGGGGGTAATGAACACTGAAGCTTTCTTT.

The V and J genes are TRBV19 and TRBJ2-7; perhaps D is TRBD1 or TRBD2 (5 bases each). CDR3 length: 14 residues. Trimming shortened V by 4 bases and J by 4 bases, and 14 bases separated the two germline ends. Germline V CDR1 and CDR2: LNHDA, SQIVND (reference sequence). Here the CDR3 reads CASSTRDAQYEQYF. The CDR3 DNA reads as TGTGCCAGTAGTACTAGGGACGCACAATACGAGCAGTACTTC. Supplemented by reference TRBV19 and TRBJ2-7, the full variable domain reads DGGITQSPKYLFRKEGQNVTLSCEQNLNHDAMYWYRQDPGQGLRLIYYSQIVNDFQKGDIAEGYSVSREKKESFPLTVTSAQKNPTAFYLCASSTRDAQYEQYFGPGTRLTVT.

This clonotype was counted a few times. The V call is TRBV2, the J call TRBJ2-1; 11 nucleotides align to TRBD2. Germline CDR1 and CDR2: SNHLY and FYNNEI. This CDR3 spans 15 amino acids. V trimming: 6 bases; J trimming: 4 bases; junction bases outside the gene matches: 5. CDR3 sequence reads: CASSLWTSGYNEQFF. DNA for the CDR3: TGTGCCAGCAGCCTTTGGACTAGCGGGTACAATGAGCAGTTCTTC.

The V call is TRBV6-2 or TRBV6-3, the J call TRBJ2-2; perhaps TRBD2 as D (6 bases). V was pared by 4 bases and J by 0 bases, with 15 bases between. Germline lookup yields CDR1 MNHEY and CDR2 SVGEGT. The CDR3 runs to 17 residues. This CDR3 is CASSSSGRLANTGELFF. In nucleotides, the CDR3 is TGTGCCAGCAGTTCGTCCGGGAGACTAGCGAACACCGGGGAGCTGTTTTTT.

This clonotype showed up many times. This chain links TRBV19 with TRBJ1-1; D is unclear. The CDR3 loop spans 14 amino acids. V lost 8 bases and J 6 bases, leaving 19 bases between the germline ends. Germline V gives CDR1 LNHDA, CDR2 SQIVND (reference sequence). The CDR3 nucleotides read TGTGCCAGTTCGACGAGAAGAGAGAAAGCTGAAGCTTTCTTT. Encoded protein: CASSTRREKAEAFF.

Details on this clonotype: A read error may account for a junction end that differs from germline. CDR3 protein: CAGRTSGGFYEQYF. CDR3 DNA sequence: TGTGCCGGCAGGACTAGCGGGGGCTTTTACGAGCAGTACTTC. The chain combines TRBV2 with TRBJ2-7; TRBD2 matches 13 bases. This CDR3 has 14 amino acids. Germline V gives CDR1 SNHLY, CDR2 FYNNEI.

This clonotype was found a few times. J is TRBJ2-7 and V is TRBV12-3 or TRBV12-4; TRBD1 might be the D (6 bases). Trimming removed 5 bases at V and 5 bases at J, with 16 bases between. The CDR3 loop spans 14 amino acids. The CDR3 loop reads CASSPGTRSNEQYF. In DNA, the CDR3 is TGTGCCAGCAGTCCTGGGACACGGTCTAACGAGCAGTACTTC.

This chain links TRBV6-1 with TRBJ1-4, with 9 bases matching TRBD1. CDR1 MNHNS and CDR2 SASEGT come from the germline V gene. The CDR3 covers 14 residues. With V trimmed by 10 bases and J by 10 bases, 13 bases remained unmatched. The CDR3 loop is CATATGTGNGKLFF. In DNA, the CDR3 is TGTGCCACCGCGACCGGGACAGGGAACGGAAAACTGTTTTTT.

CDR3 sequence reads: CASSHSPTSEQYF. DNA of the CDR3: TGTGCCAGCAGCCATTCCCCGACTAGCGAGCAGTACTTC. This chain connects TRBV7-3 to TRBJ2-7; weak D call: TRBD2 (6 bases). The ends were cut back, 5 bases at V and 6 bases at J, with 14 bases in the middle. The CDR3 sequence is 13 residues long. The germline V gene has CDR1 SGHTA and CDR2 FQGTGA.

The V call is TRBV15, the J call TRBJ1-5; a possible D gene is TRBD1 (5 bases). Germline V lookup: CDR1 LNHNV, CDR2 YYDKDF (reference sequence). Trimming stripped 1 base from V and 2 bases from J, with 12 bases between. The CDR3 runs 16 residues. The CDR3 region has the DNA TGTGCCACCAGCAGAGTGGTTCTGGGGGGCAATCAGCCCCAGCATTTT. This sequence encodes CATSRVVLGGNQPQHF.

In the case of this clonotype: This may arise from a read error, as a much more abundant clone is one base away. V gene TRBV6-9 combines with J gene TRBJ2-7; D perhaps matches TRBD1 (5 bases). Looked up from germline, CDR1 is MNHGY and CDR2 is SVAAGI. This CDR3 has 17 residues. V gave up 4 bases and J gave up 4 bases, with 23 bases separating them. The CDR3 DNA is TGTGCCAGCAGTTCCCATGGTTGGCAGGGTGGGAAATACGAGCAGTACTTC. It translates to CASSSHGWQGGKYEQYF.

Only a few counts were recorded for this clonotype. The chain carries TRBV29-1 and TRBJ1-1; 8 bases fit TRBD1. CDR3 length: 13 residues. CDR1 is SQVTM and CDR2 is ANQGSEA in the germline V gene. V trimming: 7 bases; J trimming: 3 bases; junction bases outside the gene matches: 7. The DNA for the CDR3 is TGCAGCGCCAGGACAGGGAGGGACACTGAAGCTTTCTTT. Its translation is CSARTGRDTEAFF.

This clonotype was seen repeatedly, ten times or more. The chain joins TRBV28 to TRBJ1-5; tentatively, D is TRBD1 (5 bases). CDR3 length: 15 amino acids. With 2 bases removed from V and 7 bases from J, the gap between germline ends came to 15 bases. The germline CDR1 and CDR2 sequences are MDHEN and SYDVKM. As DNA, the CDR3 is TGTGCCAGCAGTTTACCCTGGGGGGAACGGCAGCCCCAGCATTTT. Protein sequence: CASSLPWGERQPQHF.

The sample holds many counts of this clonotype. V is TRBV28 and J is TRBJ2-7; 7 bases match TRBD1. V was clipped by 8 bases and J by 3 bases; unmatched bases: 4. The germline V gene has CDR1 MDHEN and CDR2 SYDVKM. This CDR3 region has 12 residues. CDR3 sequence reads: CASDRAGYEQYF. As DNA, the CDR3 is TGTGCCAGCGACAGGGCCGGCTACGAGCAGTACTTC.

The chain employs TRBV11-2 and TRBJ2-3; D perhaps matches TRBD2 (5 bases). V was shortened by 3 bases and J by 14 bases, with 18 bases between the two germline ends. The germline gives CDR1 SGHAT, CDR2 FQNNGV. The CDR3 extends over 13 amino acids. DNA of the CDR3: TGTGCCAGCAGCTTGGGCGCCGGGGATCCGGCGTATTTT. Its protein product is CASSLGAGDPAYF.

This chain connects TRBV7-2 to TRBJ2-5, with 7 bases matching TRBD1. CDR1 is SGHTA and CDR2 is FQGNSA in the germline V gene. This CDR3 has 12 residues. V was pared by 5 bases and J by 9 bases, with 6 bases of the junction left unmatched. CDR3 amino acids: CASSPSQGSQYF. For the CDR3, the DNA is TGTGCCAGCAGCCCGTCACAGGGGTCCCAGTACTTC. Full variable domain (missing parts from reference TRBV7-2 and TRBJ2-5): GAGVSQSPSNKVTEKGKDVELRCDPISGHTALYWYRQSLGQGLEFLIYFQGNSAPDKSGLPSDRFSAERTGGSVSTLTIQRTQQEDSAVYLCASSPSQGSQYFGPGTRLLVL.

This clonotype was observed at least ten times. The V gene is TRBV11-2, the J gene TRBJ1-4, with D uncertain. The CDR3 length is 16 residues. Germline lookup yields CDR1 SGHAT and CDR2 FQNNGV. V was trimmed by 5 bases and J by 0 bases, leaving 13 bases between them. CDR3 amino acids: CASSPSLGTTNEKLFF. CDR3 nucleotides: TGTGCCAGCAGCCCCTCCTTGGGGACAACTAATGAAAAACTGTTTTTT.

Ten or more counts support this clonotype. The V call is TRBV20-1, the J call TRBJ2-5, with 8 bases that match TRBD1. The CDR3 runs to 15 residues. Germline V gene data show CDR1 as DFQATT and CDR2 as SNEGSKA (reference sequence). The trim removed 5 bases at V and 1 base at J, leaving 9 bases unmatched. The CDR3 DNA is TGCAGTGCTGATGGAACGGGGACAGGCCAAGAGACCCAGTACTTC. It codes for CSADGTGTGQETQYF.

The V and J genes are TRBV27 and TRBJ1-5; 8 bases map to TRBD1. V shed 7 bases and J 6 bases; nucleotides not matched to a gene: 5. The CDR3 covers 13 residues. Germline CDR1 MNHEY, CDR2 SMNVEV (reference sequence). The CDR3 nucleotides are TGTGCCAGCACTGGGACAGGTGGTCAGCCCCAGCATTTT. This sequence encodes CASTGTGGQPQHF.

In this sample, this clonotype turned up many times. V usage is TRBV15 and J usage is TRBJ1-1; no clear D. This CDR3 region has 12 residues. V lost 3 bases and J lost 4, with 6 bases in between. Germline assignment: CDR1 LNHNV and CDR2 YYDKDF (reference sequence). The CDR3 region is CATSRGGTEAFF. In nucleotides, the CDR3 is TGTGCCACCAGCAGGGGAGGCACTGAAGCTTTCTTT.

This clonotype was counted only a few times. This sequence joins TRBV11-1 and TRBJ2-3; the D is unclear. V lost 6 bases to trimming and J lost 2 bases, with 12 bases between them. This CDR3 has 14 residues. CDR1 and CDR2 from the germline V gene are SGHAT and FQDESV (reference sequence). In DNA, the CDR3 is TGTGCCAGCAGTACATGGCCGCACACAGATACGCAGTATTTT. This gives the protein CASSTWPHTDTQYF. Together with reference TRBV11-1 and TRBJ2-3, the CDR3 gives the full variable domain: EAEVAQSPRYKITEKSQAVAFWCDPISGHATLYWYRQILGQGPELLVQFQDESVVDDSQLPKDRFSAERLKGVDSTLKIQPAELGDSAMYLCASSTWPHTDTQYFGPGTRLTVL.

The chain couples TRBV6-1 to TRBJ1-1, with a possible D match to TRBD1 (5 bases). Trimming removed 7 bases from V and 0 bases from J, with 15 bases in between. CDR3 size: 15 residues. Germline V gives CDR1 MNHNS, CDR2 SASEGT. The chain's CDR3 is CASTKGAQLNTEAFF. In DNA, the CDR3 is TGTGCCAGCACCAAAGGGGCGCAATTGAACACTGAAGCTTTCTTT.